The 13 T cell receptor beta chains given below trace back to one sample, sequenced in a study of blood T cell repertoires in COVID-19. The method was immunoSEQ multiplex PCR; TCRdb's version includes in-frame clones alone and lacks a portion of them. The sample consists of hundreds of thousands of clones, more than 80% of them appearing once. The sample comprised peripheral blood. The receptors shown here come from a woman older than 75 with COVID-19, enrolled during active disease.

The chain carries TRBV19 and TRBJ1-6, with 7 bases fitting TRBD1. Trimming took 3 bases from V and 5 from J; bases not matched to a gene: 4. The germline CDR1 and CDR2 sequences are LNHDA and SQIVND (reference sequence). This CDR3 region has 15 residues. CDR3 region: CASSMGQPNNSPLHF. The DNA for the CDR3 is TGTGCCAGTAGTATGGGACAGCCGAATAATTCACCCCTCCACTTT.

This clone was seen a single time. J is TRBJ2-3 and V is TRBV24-1, with 10 bases lining up with TRBD1. CDR1 KGHDR and CDR2 SFDVKD come from the germline V gene. This CDR3 spans 14 amino acids. Trimming cost V 7 bases and J 2 bases; bases outside gene matches: 2. In DNA, the CDR3 is TGTGCCACCAGCGGGACAGGGGTCACAGATACGCAGTATTTT. This gives the protein CATSGTGVTDTQYF.

The rearrangement joins TRBV30 to TRBJ1-6, with unresolved D. V lost 3 bases to trimming and J lost 0 bases, with 6 bases between them. The CDR3 consists of 14 residues. Germline V lookup: CDR1 GTSNPN, CDR2 SVGIG (reference sequence). In nucleotides, the CDR3 is TGTGCCTGGAGGGGAGGCTCCTATAATTCACCCCTCCACTTT. Its translation: CAWRGGSYNSPLHF.

This clone was picked up a small number of times. This chain connects TRBV10-3 to TRBJ1-2; TRBD1 is a possible D gene (5 bases). There are 13 residues in the CDR3. V lost 0 bases and J lost 5, with 7 bases in between. From germline, CDR1 is ENHRY and CDR2 SYGVKD. Written as DNA, the CDR3 is TGTGCCATCAGTGAGTCGACAGAGTATGGCTACACCTTC. This encodes CAISESTEYGYTF.

Only one count was recorded for this clone. This chain connects TRBV18 to TRBJ1-1, with 7 bases identical to TRBD1. Looked up from germline, CDR1 is KGHSH and CDR2 is LQKENI. CDR3 length: 13 amino acids. The ends lost 6 bases at V and 4 bases at J; junction bases unmatched: 5. The CDR3 here is CASSEGASTEAFF. For the CDR3, the DNA is TGTGCCAGCTCGGAGGGGGCGTCCACTGAAGCTTTCTTT.

V is TRBV11-2 and J is TRBJ1-6; 9 positions match TRBD1. Trimming cost V 4 bases and J 8 bases; bases outside gene matches: 6. Per the germline V gene, CDR1 is SGHAT and CDR2 is FQNNGV. This CDR3 is built from 15 residues. The DNA for the CDR3 is TGTGCCAGCAGCTCCAGGACAGGGGCTTATTCACCCCTCCACTTT. This encodes CASSSRTGAYSPLHF.

The chain carries TRBV2 and TRBJ2-5; weak D call: TRBD2 (6 bases). From germline, CDR1 is SNHLY and CDR2 FYNNEI. The CDR3 totals 12 residues. V was pared by 4 bases and J by 5 bases, with 8 bases between. CDR3 in DNA: TGTGCCAGCAGTGTACGGGGGGAGACCCAGTACTTC. Its translation: CASSVRGETQYF.

On this clone: Other DNA sequences within the sample encode an identical CDR3. The gene calls are TRBV5-4 and TRBJ2-7; 10 bases line up with TRBD2. This CDR3 is 13 amino acids long. Germline-derived CDR1 and CDR2 are SGHNT and YYREEE (reference sequence). Trimming removed 7 bases from V and 6 bases from J; junction bases left unmatched: 7. The CDR3 region is CASQSSGRSEQYF. CDR3 DNA sequence: TGTGCCAGCCAGTCTAGCGGGAGATCCGAGCAGTACTTC.

This chain connects TRBV28 to TRBJ2-3; D is ambiguous. V dropped 6 bases and J dropped 9 bases, with 13 bases sitting between them. CDR3 length equals 12 residues. In germline, CDR1 is MDHEN, CDR2 SYDVKM. The CDR3 here is CASSPILETQYF. The CDR3, as DNA: TGTGCCAGCAGCCCTATTTTGGAGACGCAGTATTTT.

The chain is built from TRBV7-9 and TRBJ1-6; weak D call: TRBD1 (5 bases). Germline lookup yields CDR1 SEHNR and CDR2 FQNEAQ (reference sequence). This CDR3 spans 15 amino acids. Trimming pared 0 bases from V and 12 bases from J, leaving 15 bases between. DNA of the CDR3: TGTGCCAGCAGCTTAGCGCCCAGGGTAGACGAACCCCTCCACTTT. Its translation: CASSLAPRVDEPLHF.

The chain couples TRBV7-3 to TRBJ1-1; D is ambiguous. Trimming took 3 bases from V and 1 from J, leaving 6 bases between them. Germline CDR1 is SGHTA and CDR2 is FQGTGA. The CDR3 spans 13 residues. The CDR3: CASSFQENTEAFF. CDR3 DNA: TGTGCCAGCAGCTTTCAGGAGAACACTGAAGCTTTCTTT.

The chain employs TRBV3-1 (or the pseudogene TRBV3-2) and TRBJ1-1; no clear D gene. The CDR3 sequence is 14 residues long. CDR1 and CDR2 from the germline V gene are LGHDT and YNNKEL (reference sequence). The V end was cut by 8 bases, the J end by 1 base, with 14 bases between. CDR3 residues: CASGERGRNTEAFF. Here the CDR3 DNA reads TGTGCCAGCGGAGAGCGAGGGAGGAACACTGAAGCTTTCTTT.

The chain employs TRBV28 and TRBJ1-5, with a possible D match to TRBD1 (5 bases). This CDR3 is 14 amino acids long. Germline V gene sequence: CDR1 MDHEN, CDR2 SYDVKM. Trimming shortened V by 0 bases and J by 3 bases, and 6 bases separated the two germline ends. CDR3 nucleotides: TGTGCCAGCAGTTTATGGGGGCCCAATCAGCCCCAGCATTTT. Its protein is CASSLWGPNQPQHF.